Here is one T cell receptor (beta chain) with its context. This clonotype has a handful of counts. Its specific antigen is unknown. Base qualities are not provided; no much larger clone lies one nucleotide away. Library prep was done by 5' RACE. Sequencing took place on an Illumina HiSeq 2500. A second PCR of about 6 to 11 cycles was run with a J-beta primer mix and a sample-barcoded 5' primer. A template-switch 5' adaptor carrying 12 random nucleotides introduced a unique molecular identifier onto each TCR beta cDNA molecule. At least 2.5 million CDR3-containing paired-end reads were obtained from each sample. The Mint cDNA synthesis kit, primed by a TRBC-specific oligonucleotide, was used to synthesize first-strand cDNA from all RNA. Following uracil-DNA glycosylase treatment, a first 18-cycle PCR with universal primers M1SS and BC2_uni_R was performed on all cDNA. On the study's bioinformatics: For normalization, 1 million high-quality reads were randomly selected from each sample, with every read carrying a distinct molecular identifier. Reads with shared molecular identifiers were discarded instead of being binned into consensus sequences. MiTCR, run with a Q25 quality threshold and the strictest error-elimination algorithm, handled CDR3 identification, clonotype clustering and error correction. Lower-bound total TCR beta diversity was estimated with a nonparametric unseen species model using Euler transformation. The public reads were run again by TCRdb, first through fastp at Q25 and then through MiXCR, and only productive beta chains were kept. Under each unique CDR3 protein, matching rows form one entry showing the most common genes and DNA. The V and J calls follow TCRdb's processing rather than the paper's. For this sample there are 1.4 million to 1.5 million distinct CDR3 sequences; roughly 40% appear just once. The ten largest account for 7.9% of the sample.

This sample was taken from a study of blood T cells in healthy people across ages (dated by TCRdb to between 2014 and 2016). With respect to the entire study: In model experiments, roughly one uniquely barcoded TCR beta cDNA molecule per two T cells was captured by template switching. Age-related changes in TCR beta repertoire diversity were measured in the study by deep sequencing normalized with unique cDNA molecular identifiers. Using the same blood draw, the study looked at two additional independent replicas of 1 million unique cDNA reads for two donors, one aged 18 to 30 and the other aged 80 or older. The donors were split into four age groups: young (average 16 years), middle-aged (39), aged (roughly 60) and long-lived (roughly 77). To avoid experimental bias, donors of different ages were spread randomly across the sequencing lanes. Study-level results and caveats: Observed TCR beta diversity per million T cells fell roughly linearly with age, and a significant reduction was already apparent by age around 40. Because the CMV infection status of the donors was unknown, age-related changes in expanded clonotypes may potentially have been confounded. A strong correlation was found between observed TCR beta diversity and the percentage of naive T cells measured by flow cytometry. Bulk unsorted PBMC profiling prevented conclusive comparison of naive and antigen-experienced compartments. Estimates of total diversity based on one million sequenced T cells were considered lower bounds and underestimates. Compared with the aged group, the long-lived group had more naive CD4+ T cells, fewer expanded clones and increased TCR diversity, a pattern suggesting age selection.

CDR1 is given as DFQATT and CDR2 as SNEGSKA, both from the germline V gene (reference sequence). The CDR3 contains 16 residues, cysteine and phenylalanine counted. The kept DNA is CDR3 alone, 48 bases in frame from the first base. V and J lose 5 bases and 5 bases, and a span of 22 bases separates them. Systemically healthy Caucasian individuals from Russia, roughly 40 in total and aged roughly 6 to 100 years, were included as donors. Ten milliliters of peripheral blood were drawn from each donor into EDTA-treated Vacutainer tubes. Ficoll-Paque density-gradient centrifugation was used to isolate PBMCs, with at least 6.5 million per sample. Trizol reagent was used to extract total RNA from PBMCs, with at least 5.5 micrograms per sample. For every donor, an aliquot of PBMCs went through flow cytometry to measure the percentages of naive CD45RAhigh/CD27high T cells.

This sequence was found in a woman under 30 in good health. What was sequenced was blood. This chain joins TRBV20-1 to TRBJ1-5; a weak D assignment points to TRBD1 (6 bases agree). In nucleotide form, the sequence is TGCAGTGCTTCATATGCCGGGACATCAGGGCATCAGCCCCAGCATTTT. This codes for CSASYAGTSGHQPQHF.